The sequence of this T cell receptor beta chain was determined in a study of regulatory T cells in long-lasting Graves disease. Study results and limitations: With persistent disease, TRBV28, TRBJ1-2 and TRBJ2-5 were the favored segments.

This CDR3 is built from 14 residues. Germline V gives CDR1 MNHEY, CDR2 SMNVEV (reference sequence). The ends were cut back, 5 bases at V and 5 bases at J, with 15 bases in the middle. This clonotype showed up many times. What it binds is not known. For TCR beta, libraries came from iRepertoire HTBI primers and Arm-PCR of CDR3 regions. TCRdb re-derived calls from the multiplex PCR reads in MiXCR, one entry per CDR3 protein. The table lists approximately 560,000 distinct CDR3 sequences, about 16% of them singletons. Time point described: newly diagnosed GD, antithyroid drugs for less than 3 months. PBMC-derived RNA was used for the TCR library. This sample also belongs to another study, concerning T cells in Graves' hyperthyroidism and ophthalmopathy.

The sequence was collected from a man younger than 35 with Graves disease. This chain links TRBV27 with TRBJ2-5; D unresolved. The sample here was peripheral blood mononuclear cells (PBMCs), taken at new diagnosis, from a patient treated with antithyroid drugs. The CDR3 protein is CASSRIGDRETQYF. DNA of the CDR3: TGTGCCAGCAGTAGGATTGGAGATCGGGAGACCCAGTACTTC.